This T cell receptor (beta chain) was sequenced for a study of blood T cells in healthy people across ages. V gave up 6 bases and J gave up 2 bases; unmatched junction bases: 17. The CDR3 has 18 amino acids. CDR1 and CDR2 (germline): DFQATT, SNEGSKA (reference sequence). Using a J-beta primer mix together with a sample-barcoded 5' primer, a second PCR was run for roughly 6 to 11 cycles. TCRdb re-called the 5' RACE reads with MiXCR, one entry per CDR3 protein. Counted here are more than 650,000 distinct CDR3 sequences, roughly 20% occurring once; the ten biggest clones make up 22%. This clonotype was detected only a few times.

This receptor was identified in a man between 65 and 79 years old in good health. J is TRBJ2-1 and V is TRBV20-1; 9 bases line up with TRBD1. The source material was blood. The CDR3 loop is CSAVGTGQGGATYNEQFF. CDR3 sequence (DNA): TGCAGTGCCGTAGGGACAGGGCAAGGCGGGGCAACCTACAATGAGCAGTTCTTC.